The present T cell receptor beta chain was sequenced within a study of cytomegalovirus exposure and HLA in healthy donors. Here immunoSEQ multiplex PCR was the method, and the copy in TCRdb shows in-frame clones only, minus some. The top ten hold roughly 0.99% of the sample, which has 250,000 to 300,000 clones, around 86% seen once. Findings and caveats of the study: Cytomegalovirus-associated TCR beta chains were listed, numbering under 200. Reports indicated that the classifier achieved high specificity and sensitivity in diagnosing cytomegalovirus status. Rare sequences made up most TCRs, while some public TCRs were found in many donors.

CDR3 size: 17 residues. Germline lookup yields CDR1 LNHDA and CDR2 SQIVND (reference sequence). V lost 5 bases and J lost 8, with 24 bases in between. Worth noting for this clone: Its antigen remains unknown.

An approximately 120-subject validation cohort, separate from the roughly 670-subject first cohort, supplied the donors. The genes are TRBV19 and TRBJ2-2, with D possibly being TRBD2 (5 bases). Sequenced sample: PBMCs. The TCR originated in a woman under 30 in good health and CMV-seronegative. The CDR3 reads CASSSRLSPIILGELFF. CDR3 bases: TGTGCCAGTAGTTCCCGACTATCCCCGATAATATTGGGGGAGCTGTTTTTT.